Listed here is a single T cell receptor (beta chain). The antigen is unknown. The germline gives CDR1 GTSNPN, CDR2 SVGIG (reference sequence). Germline trimming cut 3 bases from V and 0 bases from J; bases unmatched to any gene: 6. The CDR3 is made up of 16 amino acids. This sample is drawn from a study of OX40 agonist ivuxolimab in advanced cancers. Study at large: A mean age of 60 years, range about 20 to 85, was recorded, and 70% to 85% were male.

Using immunoSEQ multiplex PCR, the repertoire was profiled, and TCRdb retains in-frame clones only, with some absent. The sample yields around 26,000 clones, around 80% seen once. Study-level findings and limits: Some of the nonresponding patients also showed low levels of normalized T-cell clonal expansion. Clones of CD4+ and CD8+ blood T cells grew by week 6 at doses of 0.1 to 3.0 mg/kg.

The chain links TRBV30 to TRBJ2-3; 10 bases match TRBD2. This TCR derives from an adult with an advanced solid tumor such as melanoma, head and neck, liver or kidney cancer. The material was CD4+ or CD8+ T cells sorted from blood, obtained in a trial of the OX40 agonist ivuxolimab. The CDR3 sequence: CAWSLLAGTSTDTQYF. The DNA of the CDR3 is TGTGCCTGGAGCCTACTAGCGGGGACTAGCACAGATACGCAGTATTTT. Together with reference TRBV30 and TRBJ2-3, the CDR3 gives the full variable domain: SQTIHQWPATLVQPVGSPLSLECTVEGTSNPNLYWYRQAAGRGLQLLFYSVGIGQISSEVPQNLSASRPQDRQFILSSKKLLLSDSGFYLCAWSLLAGTSTDTQYFGPGTRLTVL.